These 32 T cell receptor beta chains came from one sample sequenced in a study of cytotoxic CD8 clonotypes in ibrutinib-treated CLL. Clones were read by immunoSEQ multiplex PCR, and TCRdb kept only the in-frame ones, dropping some. The data show more than 110,000 clones, around 82% seen once. This specimen was PBMCs, taken after 36 months of ibrutinib treatment. These receptors came from a human donor with chronic lymphocytic leukemia.

The rearrangement links TRBV30 to TRBJ1-1; D might be TRBD1 (5 bases). Trimming removed 6 bases from V and 8 bases from J, with 19 bases in between. This CDR3 region has 13 residues. The germline gives CDR1 GTSNPN, CDR2 SVGIG (reference sequence). For the CDR3, the DNA is TGTGCCTGCAATACTCAGGGTCTTGGCGAAGCTTTCTTT. It encodes CACNTQGLGEAFF.

The chain joins TRBV15 to TRBJ1-5; D unclear. Trimming took 8 bases from V and 1 from J, leaving 15 bases between them. The germline V gene has CDR1 LNHNV and CDR2 YYDKDF (reference sequence). The CDR3 length is 15 residues. The CDR3 bases are TGTGCCACCGCGGACCGGTCTGGGAGCAATCAGCCCCAGCATTTT. The encoded protein is CATADRSGSNQPQHF. The variable domain in full, with the rest retrieved from reference TRBV15 and TRBJ1-5, is DAMVIQNPRYQVTQFGKPVTLSCSQTLNHNVMYWYQQKSSQAPKLLFHYYDKDFNNEADTPDNFQSRRPNTSFCFLDIRSPGLGDTAMYLCATADRSGSNQPQHFGDGTRLSIL.

The table lists this clone with a few counts. The chain couples TRBV10-3 to TRBJ1-5; the match to TRBD1 covers 10 bases. Losses at the gene ends were 3 bases for V and 5 bases for J; bases not matched to a gene: 4. Germline V lookup: CDR1 ENHRY, CDR2 SYGVKD. There are 15 residues in the CDR3. The CDR3 coding sequence is TGTGCCATCAGTGACTCGGACAGGGGGTATCAGCCCCAGCATTTT. Protein product: CAISDSDRGYQPQHF.

This clone was found a few times. This chain connects TRBV2 to TRBJ2-7; D is undetermined. CDR3 size: 11 residues. Germline V CDR1 and CDR2: SNHLY, FYNNEI. V was trimmed by 4 bases and J by 5 bases, leaving 6 bases between them. The CDR3 DNA follows: TGTGCCAGCAGTGGTCTACACGAGCAGTACTTC. It specifies CASSGLHEQYF.

The rearrangement uses TRBV10-3 and TRBJ2-7; D is ambiguous. The V gene lost 4 bases and the J gene lost 6 bases, with 7 bases spanning the gap. Germline lookup yields CDR1 ENHRY and CDR2 SYGVKD. The CDR3 runs to 11 residues. DNA for the CDR3: TGTGCCATCAGTGGAGGAAGCGAGCAGTACTTC. Amino acid sequence: CAISGGSEQYF.

The count of this clone is one. The chain carries TRBV7-2 and TRBJ2-5; D uncertain. The V end was cut by 1 base, the J end by 4 bases, with 16 bases between. Germline V gene lookup returns CDR1 SGHTA and CDR2 FQGNSA. The CDR3 runs 16 residues. CDR3 DNA sequence: TGTGCCAGCAGCTTAGTGGGTTCGTACTCACTAGAGACCCAGTACTTC. This codes for CASSLVGSYSLETQYF.

This chain joins TRBV6-1 and TRBJ2-5, with D possibly matching TRBD1 (5 bases). The CDR3 totals 13 residues. Trimming cost V 6 bases and J 2 bases, with 10 bases left between them. CDR1 is MNHNS, CDR2 SASEGT, per germline. The CDR3: CASRSTDQETQYF. The CDR3 nucleotides read TGTGCCAGCAGGTCGACAGATCAAGAGACCCAGTACTTC.

The chain uses TRBV27 and TRBJ2-7; possibly TRBD1 for D (6 bases). With 2 bases removed from V and 2 bases from J, the gap between germline ends came to 10 bases. The CDR3 is made up of 14 amino acids. Germline V lookup: CDR1 MNHEY, CDR2 SMNVEV (reference sequence). The CDR3 DNA follows: TGTGCCAGCAGTTTAGATGACAGGCCCTACGAGCAGTACTTC. It codes for CASSLDDRPYEQYF.

This chain joins TRBV6-1 and TRBJ2-2; D is unresolved. The CDR3 totals 15 residues. V lost 0 bases to trimming and J lost 1 base, with 6 bases between them. Germline CDR1 reads MNHNS; CDR2 reads SASEGT. Here the CDR3 DNA reads TGTGCCAGCAGTGAAGCCTCCGGGAACACCGGGGAGCTGTTTTTT. Translating gives CASSEASGNTGELFF.

The CDR3 DNA is TGTGCCAGCAGCTTAAGGGCACAGTATAATTCACCCCTCCACTTT. Its translation is CASSLRAQYNSPLHF. This chain links TRBV7-8 with TRBJ1-6; D is unresolved. Germline V gene data show CDR1 as SGHVS and CDR2 as FQNEAQ. The CDR3 contains 15 residues. Trimming removed 2 bases at V and 4 bases at J, with 9 bases between.

This clone was observed once. The chain has TRBV6-6 and TRBJ1-1; D is undetermined. Trimming pared 6 bases from V and 5 bases from J, leaving 16 bases between. From germline, CDR1 is MNHNY and CDR2 SVGAGI (reference sequence). This CDR3 is built from 14 residues. CDR3 DNA sequence: TGTGCCAGCAGCCACTGGATTGCGGGGACTGAAGCTTTCTTT. Residues: CASSHWIAGTEAFF.

The chain links TRBV28 to TRBJ2-2; D is undetermined. CDR1 and CDR2 from the germline V gene are MDHEN and SYDVKM. The CDR3 totals 12 residues. Trimming shortened V by 3 bases and J by 14 bases, and 13 bases separated the two germline ends. This CDR3 reads CASSFWTQELFF. The CDR3 DNA reads TGTGCCAGCAGTTTTTGGACCCAGGAACTGTTTTTT.

This chain links TRBV5-1 with TRBJ2-2; D gene uncertain. The CDR3 has 16 residues. Germline lookup yields CDR1 SGHRS and CDR2 YFSETQ. Trimming pared 4 bases from V and 1 base from J, leaving 14 bases between. In DNA, the CDR3 is TGCGCCAGCAGCCCCCCTGGGGTGAGGAACACCGGGGAGCTGTTTTTT. This translates into CASSPPGVRNTGELFF.

This clone was picked up a small number of times. The junction does not match germline at one end; this may be a read error. The V call is TRBV9, the J call TRBJ2-3; 10 nucleotides align to TRBD2. CDR3 length: 12 residues. Per germline, CDR1 SGDLS and CDR2 YYNGEE. CDR3 DNA sequence: TGTGCCAGTAGCGGGGGGACAGATACGCAGTATTTT. It codes for CASSGGTDTQYF.

This chain joins TRBV7-9 and TRBJ1-5; D is uncertain. Trimming stripped 5 bases from V and 1 base from J, with 15 bases between. The CDR3 is 16 residues long. CDR1 and CDR2 (germline): SEHNR, FQNEAQ (reference sequence). CDR3 bases: TGTGCCAGCAGCCCCTCCGGGATAGGAAGCAATCAGCCCCAGCATTTT. As protein: CASSPSGIGSNQPQHF.

The genes are TRBV11-2 and TRBJ2-7; D call uncertain. This CDR3 is 17 amino acids long. V lost 5 bases and J lost 5, with 25 bases in between. The germline V gene has CDR1 SGHAT and CDR2 FQNNGV. CDR3 sequence (DNA): TGTGCCAGCAGCCCCCGTTTAGTGGCCGAGCTAGTACACGAGCAGTACTTC. This encodes CASSPRLVAELVHEQYF. Looking up the rest from reference TRBV11-2 and TRBJ2-7 gives the full variable domain: EAGVAQSPRYKIIEKRQSVAFWCNPISGHATLYWYQQILGQGPKLLIQFQNNGVVDDSQLPKDRFSAERLKGVDSTLKIQPAKLEDSAVYLCASSPRLVAELVHEQYFGPGTRLTVT.

This clone was counted a few times. V usage is TRBV20-1 and J usage is TRBJ1-2, with 7 bases aligning to TRBD1. CDR1 and CDR2 (germline): DFQATT, SNEGSKA (reference sequence). This CDR3 region has 11 residues. Trimming removed 5 bases from V and 4 bases from J; junction bases left unmatched: 1. This CDR3 is CSARTGYGYTF. The CDR3, as DNA: TGCAGTGCTCGGACAGGCTATGGCTACACCTTC.

The chain has TRBV27 and TRBJ2-7; D is possibly TRBD1 (6 bases). V lost 6 bases, J lost 0 bases, and 12 bases lay in between. Germline values: CDR1 MNHEY, CDR2 SMNVEV (reference sequence). The CDR3 is made up of 14 amino acids. CDR3 loop: CASSRWTDSYEQYF. CDR3 nucleotides: TGTGCCAGCAGCCGCTGGACAGACTCCTACGAGCAGTACTTC.

The count of this clone is one. This chain uses TRBV5-1 with TRBJ1-1; D remains ambiguous. Trimming took off 0 bases at V and 1 base at J, with 7 bases between the two ends. This CDR3 comprises 14 residues. The V gene's germline CDR1 is SGHRS and CDR2 YFSETQ. The CDR3 DNA reads as TGCGCCAGCAGCTTGGATCCTCAGAACACTGAAGCTTTCTTT. This encodes CASSLDPQNTEAFF.

The J gene is TRBJ2-5, the V gene TRBV5-1; D possibly corresponds to TRBD1 (5 bases). The J call is uncertain, as TRBJ2-7 better fits the DNA end. Per germline, CDR1 SGHRS and CDR2 YFSETQ. This CDR3 comprises 14 residues. CDR3 nucleotide sequence: TGCGCCAGCAGCCTCAGGGTTAGCCGGGACGAGCAGTACTTC. As protein: CASSLRVSRDEQYF.

The chain links TRBV6-5 to TRBJ1-2; no clear D. The V and J ends lost 5 bases and 4 bases respectively, with 17 bases between them. The germline V gene encodes CDR1 MNHEY and CDR2 SVGAGI. This CDR3 comprises 15 residues. The CDR3 DNA reads as TGTGCCAGCAGTCGTCAAGGTCCTAGCTTCTATGGCTACACCTTC. Translating gives CASSRQGPSFYGYTF.

On this clone itself: Germline and junction disagree at one end, which may indicate a read error. The chain uses TRBV28 and TRBJ2-2; possibly TRBD1 for D (6 bases). Germline loops: CDR1 MDHEN, CDR2 SYDVKM. The CDR3 has 12 amino acids. The CDR3 DNA reads as TGTGCCAGCACACAGGGCACCAGGGAGCTGTTTTTT. This encodes CASTQGTRELFF. The variable domain in full, with the rest retrieved from reference TRBV28 and TRBJ2-2, is DVKVTQSSRYLVKRTGEKVFLECVQDMDHENMFWYRQDPGLGLRLIYFSYDVKMKEKGDIPEGYSVSREKKERFSLILESASTNQTSMYLCASTQGTRELFFGEGSRLTVL.

This clone has a handful of counts. The rearrangement links TRBV6-1 to TRBJ2-1; D unresolved. From germline, CDR1 is MNHNS and CDR2 SASEGT. The CDR3 is 11 amino acids. V was trimmed by 6 bases and J by 10 bases, leaving 10 bases between them. CDR3 residues: CASRATLEQFF. CDR3 nucleotide sequence: TGTGCCAGCAGGGCGACCTTAGAGCAGTTCTTC.

In the case of this clone: A far larger clone is one base from this, pointing to a likely read error. J is TRBJ2-7 and V is TRBV5-1; 8 bases align to TRBD2. Germline V gene data show CDR1 as SGHRS and CDR2 as YFSETQ. V lost 2 bases to trimming and J lost 1 base; unmatched junction nucleotides: 8. CDR3 length: 16 amino acids. The CDR3 DNA reads TGCGCCAGCAGCTTTCGGGGGGGACTAGTGTCCTACGAGCAGTACTTC. Encoded protein: CASSFRGGLVSYEQYF.

This chain joins TRBV7-9 and TRBJ2-7, with 14 bases identical to TRBD2. Germline V CDR1 and CDR2: SEHNR, FQNEAQ (reference sequence). The CDR3 contains 16 residues. V was pared by 5 bases and J by 5 bases, with 8 bases of the junction left unmatched. The CDR3: CASSPGLAGVQDEQYF. The CDR3 DNA reads TGTGCCAGCAGCCCGGGACTAGCGGGAGTCCAGGACGAGCAGTACTTC.

The J gene is TRBJ2-1, the V gene TRBV5-6; 8 positions agree with TRBD2. CDR1 is SGHDT and CDR2 is YYEEEE in the germline V gene. The CDR3 totals 15 residues. Trimming removed 5 bases from V and 8 bases from J; junction bases left unmatched: 12. CDR3 bases: TGTGCCAGCAGACCCCGGCTCCCGGGAGGGTATGAGCAGTTCTTC. Protein product: CASRPRLPGGYEQFF.

V gene TRBV5-1 combines with J gene TRBJ2-5; TRBD2 might be the D (6 bases). There are 14 residues in the CDR3. CDR1 is SGHRS, CDR2 YFSETQ, per germline. Deletions cut 4 bases from V and 4 bases from J, with 14 bases between. DNA of the CDR3: TGCGCCAGCAGCCCCAGATTCGGGGGAGAGACCCAGTACTTC. This gives the protein CASSPRFGGETQYF.

The CDR3 nucleotides read TGTGCCAGCAGCTGGCGGGTTGGTCACACTGAAGCTTTCTTT. Protein sequence: CASSWRVGHTEAFF. The rearrangement links TRBV11-2 to TRBJ1-1, with D hard to call. CDR1 is SGHAT and CDR2 is FQNNGV in the germline V gene. This CDR3 region has 14 residues. The V and J ends lost 4 bases and 3 bases respectively, with 12 bases between them.

J is TRBJ2-1 and V is TRBV5-1; a weak D match, TRBD2 (6 bases). Trimming cost V 6 bases and J 10 bases, with 11 bases left between them. Per germline, CDR1 SGHRS and CDR2 YFSETQ. This CDR3 contains 11 residues. DNA of the CDR3: TGCGCCAGCACGGAGGGCTCCGAGCAGTTCTTC. Translating it yields CASTEGSEQFF.

Only one count was recorded for this clone. The chain carries TRBV6-6 and TRBJ1-2; 12 bases fit TRBD1. Trimming cost V 6 bases and J 7 bases; bases outside gene matches: 12. Germline V lookup: CDR1 MNHNY, CDR2 SVGAGI (reference sequence). This CDR3 has 16 amino acids. This chain's CDR3 is CASRNSGGQGALGYTF. The CDR3 DNA reads as TGTGCCAGCAGAAACTCGGGGGGACAGGGGGCTCTTGGCTACACCTTC.

The rearrangement links TRBV6-1 to TRBJ2-7; 15 positions match TRBD2. The CDR3 has 17 amino acids. After removal of 4 bases from V and 4 bases from J, the junction contained 8 bases not matched to a gene. Looked up from germline, CDR1 is MNHNS and CDR2 is SASEGT. CDR3 DNA: TGTGCCAGCAGTGCGAGGACTAGCGGGAGGGCCATGTACGAGCAGTACTTC. Residues: CASSARTSGRAMYEQYF.

V is TRBV27 and J is TRBJ2-7; D gene ambiguous. The V and J ends lost 8 bases and 2 bases respectively, with 13 bases between them. In germline, CDR1 is MNHEY, CDR2 SMNVEV (reference sequence). CDR3 size: 13 residues. CDR3 in amino acids: CASALGVTYEQYF. CDR3 nucleotide sequence: TGTGCCAGCGCCCTCGGAGTCACCTACGAGCAGTACTTC.